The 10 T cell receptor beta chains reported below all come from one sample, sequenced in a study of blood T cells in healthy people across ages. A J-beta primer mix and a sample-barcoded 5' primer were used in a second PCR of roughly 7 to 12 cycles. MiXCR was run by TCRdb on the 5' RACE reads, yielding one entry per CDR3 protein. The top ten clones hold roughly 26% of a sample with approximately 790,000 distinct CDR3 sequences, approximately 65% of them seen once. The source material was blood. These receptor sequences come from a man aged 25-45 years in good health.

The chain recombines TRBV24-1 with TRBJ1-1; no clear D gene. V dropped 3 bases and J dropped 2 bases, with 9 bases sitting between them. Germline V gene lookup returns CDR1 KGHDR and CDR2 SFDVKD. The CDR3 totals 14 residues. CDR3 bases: TGTGCCACCAGTGATGCGGGGTATAACACTGAAGCTTTCTTT. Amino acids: CATSDAGYNTEAFF.

The CDR3: CASTQAGAYGYTF. Written as DNA, the CDR3 is TGTGCCAGCACTCAGGCAGGGGCCTATGGCTACACCTTC. The rearrangement links TRBV2 to TRBJ1-2; perhaps TRBD1 as D (6 bases). V gave up 7 bases and J gave up 4 bases, with 13 bases separating them. This CDR3 is built from 13 residues. Germline CDR1 reads SNHLY; CDR2 reads FYNNEI. The variable domain in full, with the rest retrieved from reference TRBV2 and TRBJ1-2, is EPEVTQTPSHQVTQMGQEVILRCVPISNHLYFYWYRQILGQKVEFLVSFYNNEISEKSEIFDDQFSVERPDGSNFTLKIRSTKLEDSAMYFCASTQAGAYGYTFGSGTRLTVV.

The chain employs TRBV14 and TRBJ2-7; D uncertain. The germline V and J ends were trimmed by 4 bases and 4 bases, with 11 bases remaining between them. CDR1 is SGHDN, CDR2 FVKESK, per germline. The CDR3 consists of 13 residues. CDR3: CASSPKASYEQYF. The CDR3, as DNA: TGTGCCAGCAGCCCTAAGGCGTCGTACGAGCAGTACTTC.

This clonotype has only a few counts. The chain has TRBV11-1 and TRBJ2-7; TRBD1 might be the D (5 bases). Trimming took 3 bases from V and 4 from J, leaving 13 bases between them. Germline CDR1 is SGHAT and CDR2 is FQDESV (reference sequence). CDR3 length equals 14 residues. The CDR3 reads CASSFGRVGYEQYF. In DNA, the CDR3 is TGTGCCAGCAGCTTCGGCAGGGTCGGGTACGAGCAGTACTTC.

The DNA for the CDR3 is TGTGCCACCAGTGAACTACCCGGGACGGGGGATGAGCAGTTCTTC. Protein sequence: CATSELPGTGDEQFF. The chain combines TRBV24-1 with TRBJ2-1, with D perhaps TRBD2 (6 bases). V was shortened by 4 bases and J by 8 bases, with 17 bases between the two germline ends. This CDR3 spans 15 amino acids. The germline V gene encodes CDR1 KGHDR and CDR2 SFDVKD.

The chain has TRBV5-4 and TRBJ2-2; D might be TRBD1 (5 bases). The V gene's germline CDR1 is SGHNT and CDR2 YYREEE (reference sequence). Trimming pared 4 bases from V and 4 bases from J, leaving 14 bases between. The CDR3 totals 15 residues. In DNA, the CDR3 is TGTGCCAGCAGCGAAAAAGCAGGGTTCACCGGGGAGCTGTTTTTT. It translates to CASSEKAGFTGELFF.

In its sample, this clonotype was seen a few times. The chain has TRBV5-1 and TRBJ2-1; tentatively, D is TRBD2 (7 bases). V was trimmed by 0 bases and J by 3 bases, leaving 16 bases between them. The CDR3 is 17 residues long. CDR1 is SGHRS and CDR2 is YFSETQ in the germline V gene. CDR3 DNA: TGCGCCAGCAGCTTGGCGGCAGGGGACTATCGCTACAATGAGCAGTTCTTC. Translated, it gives CASSLAAGDYRYNEQFF.

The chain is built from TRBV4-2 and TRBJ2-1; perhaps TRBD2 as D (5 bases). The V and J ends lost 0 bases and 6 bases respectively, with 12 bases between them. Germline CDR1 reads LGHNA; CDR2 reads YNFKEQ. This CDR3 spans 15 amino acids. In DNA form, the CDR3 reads TGTGCCAGCAGCCAAGAGCTCCTAGCTCCCAATGAGCAGTTCTTC. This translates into CASSQELLAPNEQFF.

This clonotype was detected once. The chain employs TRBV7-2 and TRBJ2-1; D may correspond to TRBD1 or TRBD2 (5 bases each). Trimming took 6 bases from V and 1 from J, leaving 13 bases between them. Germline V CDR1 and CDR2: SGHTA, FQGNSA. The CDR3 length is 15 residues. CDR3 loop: CASSHEGYSYNEQFF. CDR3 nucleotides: TGTGCCAGCAGTCACGAGGGGTATTCCTACAATGAGCAGTTCTTC.

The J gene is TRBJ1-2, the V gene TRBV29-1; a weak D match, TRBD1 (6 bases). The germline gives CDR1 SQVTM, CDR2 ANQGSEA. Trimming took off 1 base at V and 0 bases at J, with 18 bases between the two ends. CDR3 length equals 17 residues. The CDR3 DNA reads TGCAGCGTTGAAGTTTTTTGGGGGCAATCCGCTAACTATGGCTACACCTTC. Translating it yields CSVEVFWGQSANYGYTF.